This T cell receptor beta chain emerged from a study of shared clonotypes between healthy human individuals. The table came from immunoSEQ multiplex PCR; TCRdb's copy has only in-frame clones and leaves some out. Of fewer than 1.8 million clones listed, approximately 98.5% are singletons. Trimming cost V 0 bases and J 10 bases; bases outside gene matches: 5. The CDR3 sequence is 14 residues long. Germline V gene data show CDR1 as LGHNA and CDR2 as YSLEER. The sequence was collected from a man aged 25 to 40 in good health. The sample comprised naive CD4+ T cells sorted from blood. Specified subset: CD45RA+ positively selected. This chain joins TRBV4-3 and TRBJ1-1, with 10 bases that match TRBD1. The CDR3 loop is CASSQDAGTGVAFF. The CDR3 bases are TGCGCCAGCAGCCAAGATGCCGGGACAGGGGTAGCTTTCTTT.